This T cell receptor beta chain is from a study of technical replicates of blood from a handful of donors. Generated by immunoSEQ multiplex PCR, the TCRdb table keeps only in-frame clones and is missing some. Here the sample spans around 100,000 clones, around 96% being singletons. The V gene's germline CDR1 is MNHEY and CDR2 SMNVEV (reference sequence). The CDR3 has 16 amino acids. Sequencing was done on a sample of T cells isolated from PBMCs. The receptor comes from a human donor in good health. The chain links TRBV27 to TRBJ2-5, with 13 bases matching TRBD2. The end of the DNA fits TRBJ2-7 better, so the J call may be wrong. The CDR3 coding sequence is TGTGCCAGCAGAGGGACTAGCGGGACCGGAGCCTACGAGCAGTACTTC. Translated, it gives CASRGTSGTGAYEQYF.